The rows below give T cell receptor beta chains drawn from one sample of a study of T cell changes during pregnancy in multiple sclerosis. Measured with immunoSEQ multiplex PCR; TCRdb has only the in-frame clones, and not every one. The sample has 65,000 to 80,000 clones; 90% to 95% are singletons. The sequencing used peripheral blood, collected in the first trimester of pregnancy. The receptors come from a female donor with multiple sclerosis, enrolled in a pregnancy study. Each CDR3 is given with its conserved first and last residue. The D gene is left open where the match is weak. The listing skips clone size in some rows; elsewhere it reads once, few, many or a size class.

TRBJ2-6 NA NA TRBV18 16 CASPGDISPWANVLTF TGTGCCAGCCCCGGGGACATCAGCCCATGGGCCAACGTCCTGACTTTC
TRBJ1-2 NA NA TRBV19 14 CASSIEAANYGYTF TGTGCCAGTAGTATAGAGGCAGCGAACTATGGCTACACCTTC
TRBJ2-7 NA TRBD2 TRBV19 14 CASNGGRGRREQYF TGTGCCAGTAATGGAGGGAGGGGAAGGAGAGAGCAGTACTTC
TRBJ2-4 NA NA TRBV7-2 17 CASSLDGQRGAKNIQYF TGTGCCAGCAGCTTAGACGGACAGAGGGGGGCCAAAAACATTCAGTACTTC
TRBJ1-2 NA NA TRBV28 11 CASSPSFGYTF TGTGCCAGCAGCCCGTCCTTTGGCTACACCTTC
TRBJ2-3 NA TRBD2 TRBV18 16 CASSSGLAGGRDTQYF TGTGCCAGCTCATCCGGACTAGCGGGGGGAAGGGATACGCAGTATTTT
TRBJ1-5 NA TRBD1 TRBV28 16 CASSRYTGVRNQPQHF TGTGCCAGCAGTCGTTATACAGGGGTGCGCAATCAGCCCCAGCATTTT
TRBJ2-1 NA TRBD2 TRBV6-5 16 CASSSPGERGYNEQFF TGTGCCAGCAGTTCCCCCGGGGAGCGGGGGTACAATGAGCAGTTCTTC
TRBJ2-5 NA TRBD1 TRBV7-7 16 CASSLGLGTGQETQYF TGTGCCAGCAGCCTTGGGTTGGGGACAGGTCAAGAGACCCAGTACTTC
TRBJ2-2 NA NA TRBV27 16 CASSLFHGRNTGELFF TGTGCCAGCAGTTTATTCCACGGGAGGAACACCGGGGAGCTGTTTTTT
TRBJ2-1 NA TRBD2 TRBV5-1 14 CASSPLAGGNEQFF TGCGCCAGCAGCCCACTAGCGGGTGGTAATGAGCAGTTCTTC
TRBJ2-2 NA TRBD2 TRBV19 16 CASSSIGLAGTGELFF TGTGCCAGTAGTTCGATCGGACTAGCGGGGACCGGGGAGCTGTTTTTT
TRBJ2-5 NA TRBD2 TRBV5-5 16 CASSLELAGSGETQYF TGTGCCAGCAGCTTGGAGCTAGCGGGATCAGGAGAGACCCAGTACTTC
TRBJ2-3 NA NA TRBV11-2 14 CASSPSPRGNTQYF TGTGCCAGCAGCCCCTCCCCTCGCGGGAATACGCAGTATTTT
TRBJ2-1 NA NA TRBV29-1 13 CSVERGGHNEQFF TGCAGCGTTGAAAGGGGCGGACACAATGAGCAGTTCTTC
TRBJ2-1 NA NA TRBV6-6 15 CASSYSVADYNEQFF TGTGCCAGCAGTTACTCCGTCGCAGATTACAATGAGCAGTTCTTC
TRBJ2-3 NA NA TRBV7-3 14 CASAQASSTDTQYF TGTGCCAGCGCCCAAGCGAGTTCCACAGATACGCAGTATTTT
TRBJ1-5 NA TRBD1 TRBV19 18 CASSQSGGGQFSNQPQHF TGTGCCAGTAGTCAGTCGGGGGGGGGACAGTTTAGCAATCAGCCCCAGCATTTT
TRBJ1-2 NA TRBD1 TRBV7-6 14 CASSKGTGDRGYTF TGTGCCAGCAGCAAAGGGACAGGGGATCGCGGCTACACCTTC
TRBJ2-3 NA TRBD2 TRBV19 14 CASRGLAGADTQYF TGTGCCAGTAGGGGACTAGCGGGAGCGGATACGCAGTATTTT
TRBJ1-2 once TRBD1 TRBV10-3 13 CAIRGDRVDGYTF TGTGCCATCAGGGGGGACAGGGTCGATGGCTACACCTTC
TRBJ2-1 NA NA TRBV11-3 15 CASSISGRSYNEQFF TGTGCCAGCAGCATTAGCGGTCGCTCCTACAATGAGCAGTTCTTC
TRBJ1-5 NA NA TRBV2 16 CASSDIEEIENQPQHF TGTGCCAGCAGTGATATTGAGGAAATAGAAAATCAGCCCCAGCATTTT
TRBJ1-1 NA NA TRBV14 18 CASSQKRVVLDWVPEAFF TGTGCCAGCAGCCAGAAGCGGGTGGTGTTAGACTGGGTTCCTGAAGCTTTCTTT
TRBJ2-1 NA TRBD1 TRBV7-2 11 CASSLGGTAFF TGTGCCAGCAGCTTAGGGGGGACAGCGTTCTTC
TRBJ2-1 NA TRBD2 TRBV5-1 17 CASSHLGSGRPYNEQFF TGCGCCAGCAGCCACCTGGGGAGCGGGAGGCCGTACAATGAGCAGTTCTTC
TRBJ1-2 NA TRBD1 TRBV11-2 15 CASRDRAIYKNGYTF TGTGCCAGCAGGGACAGGGCCATCTATAAGAATGGCTACACCTTC
TRBJ2-3 NA TRBD2 TRBV9 16 CASSVGGGSGGDTQYF TGTGCCAGCAGCGTAGGCGGGGGATCTGGCGGGGATACGCAGTATTTT
TRBJ2-7 NA TRBD1 TRBV27 13 CASRWTGETEQYF TGTGCCAGCAGATGGACAGGGGAGACCGAGCAGTACTTC
TRBJ2-2 NA NA TRBV21-1 15 CARGLLAVGTGELFF TGTGCCAGGGGATTACTAGCTGTGGGCACCGGGGAGCTGTTTTTT
TRBJ2-6 NA NA TRBV18 17 CASSPGQGISGANVLTF TGTGCCAGCTCACCAGGGCAGGGAATTTCTGGGGCCAACGTCCTGACTTTC
TRBJ2-1 NA TRBD2 TRBV5-4 17 CASSLGLAGGNRREQFF TGTGCCAGCAGCTTGGGTCTAGCGGGGGGGAACCGGAGGGAGCAGTTCTTC
TRBJ2-1 NA NA TRBV19 10 CATVGGEQFF TGTGCCACTGTAGGGGGTGAGCAGTTCTTC
TRBJ2-2 NA NA TRBV4-2 16 CASSQDRDLNTGELFF TGTGCCAGCAGCCAAGATAGGGACTTGAACACCGGGGAGCTGTTTTTT
TRBJ1-2 NA NA TRBV27 13 CASSPTGIYGYTF TGTGCCAGCAGTCCTACAGGGATCTATGGCTACACCTTC
TRBJ2-1 NA NA TRBV6-5 13 CASSLGVYNEQFF TGTGCCAGCAGTTTGGGAGTGTACAATGAGCAGTTCTTC
TRBJ2-7 NA NA TRBV5-1 14 CASSLRDSLYEQYF TGCGCCAGCAGCTTAAGAGACTCCCTCTACGAGCAGTACTTC
TRBJ2-3 NA NA TRBV19 16 CASRETGRRGTDTQYF TGTGCCAGTAGGGAGACGGGCCGGAGGGGCACAGATACGCAGTATTTT
TRBJ2-2 NA TRBD2 TRBV11-2 15 CASSLGGGNTGELFF TGTGCCAGCAGCTTAGGCGGGGGGAACACCGGGGAGCTGTTTTTT
TRBJ2-3 NA NA TRBV19 13 CASSPQVGPTQYF TGTGCCAGTAGTCCCCAGGTGGGGCCTACGCAGTATTTT
TRBJ2-5 NA TRBD2 TRBV4-1 21 CASSQDAASGGALPTQETQYF TGCGCCAGCAGCCAAGATGCGGCCAGCGGGGGGGCCCTACCAACCCAAGAGACCCAGTACTTC